The entry that follows covers one TCR beta chain sequence. No antigen is known for it. A single record per CDR3 protein comes from TCRdb applying MiXCR to the multiplex PCR reads. Counted here are more than 20,000 distinct CDR3 sequences, about 25% occurring once; the ten biggest clones make up roughly 12%. Per the germline V gene, CDR1 is DFQATT and CDR2 is SNEGSKA (reference sequence). This CDR3 is built from 15 residues. V was clipped by 3 bases and J by 8 bases, with 19 bases between them. The sample belongs to a study of breast tumors, draining lymph nodes, adjacent tissues. Study-wide findings and caveats: Tumor and nontumor repertoires were significantly more similar in luminal-like than in basal-like breast cancer. Findings are consistent with lymph node origin and intratumoral expansion of most tumor T cells. Tumor repertoires ranked between lymph nodes and nontumor tissue in diversity, with V and J gene preferences.

The specimen sequenced was breast tumor tissue. This sequence joins TRBV20-1 and TRBJ1-4; D perhaps matches TRBD1 (5 bases). This clonotype originated in a female donor with breast cancer. Some clones in this sample may be carry-over from other donors' samples. The CDR3 spells CSASASGSWDEKLFF. As DNA, the CDR3 is TGCAGTGCTAGTGCTTCGGGATCTTGGGACGAAAAACTGTTTTTT.